This TCR beta chain originates from a study of blood T cells in healthy people across ages. Findings and caveats of the study: The study regarded diversity estimates from one million T cells as underestimates.

On this clonotype: Its specificity is unknown.

Healthy Russian Caucasian donors spanned ages about 6 to 100 years. Per sample, no less than 5.5 micrograms of total RNA were extracted. Germline CDR1 is MGHRA and CDR2 is YSYEKL. V lost 7 bases, J lost 6 bases, and 28 bases lay in between. CDR3 length: 18 residues. Through a sample-barcoded 5' primer and a J-beta primer mix, a second PCR was run for roughly 6 to 12 cycles. A single record per CDR3 protein comes from TCRdb applying MiXCR to the 5' RACE reads. The sample has roughly 1,500,000 distinct CDR3 sequences, about 32% seen once. The TCR sequence derives from a woman aged 30 to 39 in good health. The sequenced sample was blood. The chain employs TRBV4-1 and TRBJ2-1; D unclear. CDR3 sequence (DNA): TGCGCCAGCACCTACTTTTCTAGTTCCCAGAGGATCGTCAATGAGCAGTTCTTC. Its protein product is CASTYFSSSQRIVNEQFF.